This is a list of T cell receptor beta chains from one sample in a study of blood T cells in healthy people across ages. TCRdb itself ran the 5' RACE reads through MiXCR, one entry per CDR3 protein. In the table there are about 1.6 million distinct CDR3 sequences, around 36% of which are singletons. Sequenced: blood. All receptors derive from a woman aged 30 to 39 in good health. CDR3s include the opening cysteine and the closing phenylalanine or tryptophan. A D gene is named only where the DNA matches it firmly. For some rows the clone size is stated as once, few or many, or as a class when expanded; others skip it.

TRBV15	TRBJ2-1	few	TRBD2	TGTGCCACCAGCGGCCGCCTAGCGGGAGAGACTAATGAGCAGTTCTTC	CATSGRLAGETNEQFF
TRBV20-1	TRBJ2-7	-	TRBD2	TGCAGTGCTCCTAGTAGCGGGGGGGGATACGAGCAGTACTTC	CSAPSSGGGYEQYF
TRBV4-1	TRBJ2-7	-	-	TGCGCCAGCAGCCAAGTGGACCAGCTCTACGAGCAGTACTTC	CASSQVDQLYEQYF
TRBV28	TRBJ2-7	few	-	TGTGCCAGCACCCAAAAGATGGGCACCCGAAGGGAGCAGTACTTC	CASTQKMGTRREQYF
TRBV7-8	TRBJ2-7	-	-	TGTGCCAGCAGCTTCTTCTCGACTTCCTACGAGCAGTACTTC	CASSFFSTSYEQYF
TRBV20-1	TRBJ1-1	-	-	TGCAGAGTAGCACTCCTTGGGTTTAACACTGAAGCTTTCTTT	CRVALLGFNTEAFF
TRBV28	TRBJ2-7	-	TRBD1	TGTGCCAGCAGTTCGACCGGGACAGCCTTCTACGAGCAGTACTTC	CASSSTGTAFYEQYF
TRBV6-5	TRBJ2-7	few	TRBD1	TGTGCCAGCAGTTACTCCAGGGGGCAGTACGAGCAGTACTTC	CASSYSRGQYEQYF
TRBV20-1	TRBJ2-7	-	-	TGCAGTGCTAGAACCCCAGACCGGGACGAGCAGTACTTC	CSARTPDRDEQYF
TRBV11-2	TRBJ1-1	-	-	TGTGCCAGCAGCCTAGCAAGGGTGAGGACTGAAGCTTTCTTT	CASSLARVRTEAFF
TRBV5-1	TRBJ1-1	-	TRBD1	TGCGCCAGCAGCCCCCCGAAGGTCGGGACAGGGAACACTGAAGCTTTCTTT	CASSPPKVGTGNTEAFF
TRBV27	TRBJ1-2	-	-	TGTGCCAGCAGTTTATCGTCAGGACACGTGAACTATGGCTACACCTTC	CASSLSSGHVNYGYTF
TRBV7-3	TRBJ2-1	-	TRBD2	TGTGCCAGCAGCTTAACCTTAGGACTAGCGGGAGGGCCGGGGAATGAGCAGTTCTTC	CASSLTLGLAGGPGNEQFF
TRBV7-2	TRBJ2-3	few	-	TGTGCCAGCAGTTTTAGTCCTGGCAGAAACTACAATACGCAGTATTTT	CASSFSPGRNYNTQYF
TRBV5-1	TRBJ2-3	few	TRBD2	TGCGCCAGCAACGATGTAGCGGGCGGCTTAGATACGCAGTATTTT	CASNDVAGGLDTQYF
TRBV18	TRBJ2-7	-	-	TGTGCCAGCTCACCGCCTTATTACAGGGACGAGCAGTACTTC	CASSPPYYRDEQYF
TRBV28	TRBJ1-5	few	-	TGTGCCATTTCCACCCTAACAGGTAGCAATCAGCCCCAGCATTTT	CAISTLTGSNQPQHF
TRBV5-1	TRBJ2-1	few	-	TGCGCCAGCAGCTCACCACTGACAGGCCAGAGCTCCTACAATGAGCAGTTCTTC	CASSSPLTGQSSYNEQFF
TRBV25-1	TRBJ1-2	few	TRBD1	TGTGCCAGCAGTGAATATGGGACAGGGAAAACCAGGAGCCTCTATGGCTACACCTTC	CASSEYGTGKTRSLYGYTF
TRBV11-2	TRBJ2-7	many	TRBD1	TGTGCCAGCAGCTTCGAGACAGGGACCGCTTCCAAGCAGTACTTC	CASSFETGTASKQYF
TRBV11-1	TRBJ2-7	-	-	TGTGCCAGCAGCCACCGACGGAACGGGAGCGAGCAGTACTTC	CASSHRRNGSEQYF
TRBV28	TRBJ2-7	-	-	TGTGCCAGCAGTTTCAGGAGGTCAGGTTACTACGAGCAGTACTTC	CASSFRRSGYYEQYF
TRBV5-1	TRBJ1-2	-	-	TGCGCCAGCAGCTTGGACCGGACTTTACTATGGGGCTACACCTTC	CASSLDRTLLWGYTF
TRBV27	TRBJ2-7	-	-	TGTGCCAGCAGTTTAACGACTGGCGCCTCCTACGAGCAGTACTTC	CASSLTTGASYEQYF
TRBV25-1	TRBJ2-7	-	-	TGTGCCAGCAGTGCACGACAGGACTCCTACGAGCAGTACTTC	CASSARQDSYEQYF
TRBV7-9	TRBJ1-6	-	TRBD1	TGTGCCAGCAGCTATGGTCGGGACAGGGGCAATTCACCCCTCCACTTT	CASSYGRDRGNSPLHF
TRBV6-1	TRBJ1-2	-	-	TGTGCCAGCAGTGAGCGGGACACCTGTGGCTACACCTTC	CASSERDTCGYTF
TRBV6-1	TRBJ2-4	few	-	TGTGCCAGCAGTGATGGGAGGTGGGACGGCAAAAACATTCAGTACTTC	CASSDGRWDGKNIQYF
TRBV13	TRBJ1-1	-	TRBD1	TGTGCCAGCAGCTTACGGACAGGCATGAACACTGAAGCTTTCTTT	CASSLRTGMNTEAFF
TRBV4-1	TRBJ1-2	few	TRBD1	TGCGCCAGCAGCCAAGGACAGGGACAGGGATGGGGCTACACCTTC	CASSQGQGQGWGYTF
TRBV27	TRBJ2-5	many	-	TGTGCCAGCAGTCCTATGCTGGGAGAGACCCAGTACTTC	CASSPMLGETQYF
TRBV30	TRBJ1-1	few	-	TGTGCCTGGGCCTTTAGGGCAGACACTGAAGCTTTCTTT	CAWAFRADTEAFF
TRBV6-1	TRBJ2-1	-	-	TGTGCCAGCAGTGTCAGGGGGTGGGGAGGAATAGGTAATGAGCAGTTCTTC	CASSVRGWGGIGNEQFF
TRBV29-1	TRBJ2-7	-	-	TGCAGCGTTGAAGCGGGCAGGAGCAGCTCCCACGAGCAGTACTTC	CSVEAGRSSSHEQYF
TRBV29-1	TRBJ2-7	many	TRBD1	TGCAGCGTTGATGACAGGGGGTACGAGCAGTACTTC	CSVDDRGYEQYF
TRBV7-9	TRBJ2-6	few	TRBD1	TGTGCCAGCAGCTCGCGACGGACAGGGGCGAGCTCTGGGGCCAACGTCCTGACTTTC	CASSSRRTGASSGANVLTF
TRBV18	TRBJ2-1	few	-	TGTGCCAGCTCACCATATCCCCGGGACGCATCTAACAATGAGCAGTTCTTC	CASSPYPRDASNNEQFF
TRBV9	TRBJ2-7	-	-	TGTGCCAGTTGTAGGGGGGGCGGGGGACATTATTACAATGAGCAGTACTTC	CASCRGGGGHYYNEQYF
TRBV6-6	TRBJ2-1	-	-	TGTGCCAGCGGTTACCAGAGTCATGAGCAGTTCTTC	CASGYQSHEQFF
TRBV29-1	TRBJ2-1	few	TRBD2	TGCAGCGTTGTGGTAGGAGCGGGAGTTTGGGATGAGCAGTTCTTC	CSVVVGAGVWDEQFF
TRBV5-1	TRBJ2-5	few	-	TGCGCCAGCAGCTTCTCCGTCGAGGAGACCCAGTACTTC	CASSFSVEETQYF
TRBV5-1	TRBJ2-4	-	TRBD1	TGCGCCAGTACCCCGGGACAGGGGGCTTGGGACATTCAGTACTTC	CASTPGQGAWDIQYF
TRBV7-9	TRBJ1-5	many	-	TGTGCCAGCAGCAGGGGGAAGGATCAGCCCCAGCATTTT	CASSRGKDQPQHF
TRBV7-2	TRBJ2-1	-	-	TGTGCCAGCAGCTTAGGAAGTGAAAACTACAATGAGCAGTTCTTC	CASSLGSENYNEQFF
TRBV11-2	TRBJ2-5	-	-	TGTGCCAGCAGCCGTCCGAGGGGGGCCGCGATCGAGGCCCAGTACTTC	CASSRPRGAAIEAQYF
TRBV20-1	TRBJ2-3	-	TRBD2	TGCAGTGCCCCCCCGGTAGCGGGGGGTTTCGATACGCAGTATTTT	CSAPPVAGGFDTQYF
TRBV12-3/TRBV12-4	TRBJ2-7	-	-	TGTGCCAGCGGGACCGGACAGAACTACGAGCAGTACTTC	CASGTGQNYEQYF
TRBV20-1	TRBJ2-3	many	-	TGCAGTGCGCCTACCTCTAGCGCAGATACGCAGTATTTT	CSAPTSSADTQYF
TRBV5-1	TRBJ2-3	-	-	TGCGCCAGCAGCCCAGGCTCCCCTCAATCCTCGGGTACGCAGTATTTT	CASSPGSPQSSGTQYF
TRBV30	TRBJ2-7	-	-	TGTGCCTGGAGTAAAACGCCTAGAGGCGAGCAGTACTTC	CAWSKTPRGEQYF
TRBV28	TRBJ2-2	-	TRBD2	TGTGCCAGCAGTCCCAGCGGGAGGGGGCCCACCGGGGAGCTGTTTTTT	CASSPSGRGPTGELFF
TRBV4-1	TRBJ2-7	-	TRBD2	TGCGCCAGCAGCCAAGCAGCGGGGGGCCAGGTATACGAGCAGTACTTC	CASSQAAGGQVYEQYF